Listed below are T cell receptor beta chains from one sample, sequenced in a study of post-analysis software for immune sequencing data. TCRdb recomputed calls from the PCR reads with MiXCR, one row per CDR3 protein. This sample has about 570,000 distinct CDR3 sequences; around 31% occur once, and the top ten carry approximately 5.4%. Sequenced sample: blood. The receptor source for this set is a girl aged 2-17 years with multiple sclerosis. Both conserved end residues are part of each CDR3. A D gene is named only where the DNA matches it firmly. Expanded clones are given a class, and other clones once, few, many or no size at all.

d_call: TRBD1; j_call: TRBJ2-7; v_call: TRBV7-9; clone_size: .; cdr3_aa: CASMPPRDRVGEQYF; cdr3_nt: TGTGCCAGCATGCCTCCCCGGGACAGGGTTGGCGAGCAGTACTTC
d_call: .; j_call: TRBJ2-1; v_call: TRBV4-2; clone_size: .; cdr3_aa: CASSSRSSGASYNEQFF; cdr3_nt: TGTGCCAGCAGCTCAAGATCATCGGGGGCCTCCTACAATGAGCAGTTCTTC
d_call: TRBD2; j_call: TRBJ2-3; v_call: TRBV10-1; clone_size: .; cdr3_aa: CASRFGLAGTDTQYF; cdr3_nt: TGCGCCAGCCGCTTCGGACTAGCGGGCACAGATACGCAGTATTTT
d_call: .; j_call: TRBJ2-4; v_call: TRBV20-1; clone_size: .; cdr3_aa: CSASVGAAKNIQYF; cdr3_nt: TGCAGTGCTAGTGTTGGGGCGGCCAAAAACATTCAGTACTTC
d_call: TRBD1; j_call: TRBJ2-5; v_call: TRBV5-1; clone_size: .; cdr3_aa: CASSPIGTGQETQYF; cdr3_nt: TGCGCCAGCAGCCCTATAGGGACAGGGCAAGAGACCCAGTACTTC
d_call: TRBD1; j_call: TRBJ2-5; v_call: TRBV5-5; clone_size: .; cdr3_aa: CTSSLFQDRGYETQYF; cdr3_nt: TGTACCAGCAGCTTGTTCCAGGACAGGGGTTATGAGACCCAGTACTTC
d_call: .; j_call: TRBJ2-1; v_call: TRBV4-1; clone_size: few; cdr3_aa: CASSQGLRGRSSYNEQFF; cdr3_nt: TGCGCCAGCAGCCAAGGGCTCCGGGGCCGGAGCTCCTACAATGAGCAGTTCTTC
d_call: .; j_call: TRBJ1-2; v_call: TRBV29-1; clone_size: .; cdr3_aa: CSVEDISRASNYGYTF; cdr3_nt: TGCAGCGTTGAAGATATTTCCAGGGCTAGCAACTATGGCTACACCTTC
d_call: .; j_call: TRBJ2-4; v_call: TRBV25-1; clone_size: few; cdr3_aa: CASMGLAKNIQYF; cdr3_nt: TGTGCCAGCATGGGCCTAGCCAAAAACATTCAGTACTTC
d_call: TRBD1; j_call: TRBJ2-7; v_call: TRBV20-1; clone_size: .; cdr3_aa: CSARMTGFAYEQYF; cdr3_nt: TGCAGTGCTAGAATGACAGGGTTCGCCTACGAGCAGTACTTC
d_call: TRBD2; j_call: TRBJ2-5; v_call: TRBV4-2; clone_size: .; cdr3_aa: CASSRPTSGGPTEETQYF; cdr3_nt: TGTGCCAGCAGCCGACCGACTAGCGGGGGACCAACTGAAGAGACCCAGTACTTC